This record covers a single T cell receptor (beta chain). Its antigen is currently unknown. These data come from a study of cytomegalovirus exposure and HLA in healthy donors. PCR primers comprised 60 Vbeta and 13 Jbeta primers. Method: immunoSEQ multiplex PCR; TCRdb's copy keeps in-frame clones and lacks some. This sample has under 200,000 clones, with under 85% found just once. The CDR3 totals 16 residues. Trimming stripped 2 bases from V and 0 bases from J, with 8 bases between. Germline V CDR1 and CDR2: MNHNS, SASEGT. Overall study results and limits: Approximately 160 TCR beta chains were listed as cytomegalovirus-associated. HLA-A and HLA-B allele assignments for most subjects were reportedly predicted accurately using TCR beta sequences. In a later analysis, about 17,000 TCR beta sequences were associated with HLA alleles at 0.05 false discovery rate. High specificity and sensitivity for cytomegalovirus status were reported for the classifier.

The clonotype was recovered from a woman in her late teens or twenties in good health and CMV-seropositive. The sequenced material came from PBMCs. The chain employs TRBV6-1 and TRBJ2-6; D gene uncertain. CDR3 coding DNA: TGTGCCAGCAGTGAATCTGTGAGCTCTGGGGCCAACGTCCTGACTTTC. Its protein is CASSESVSSGANVLTF.